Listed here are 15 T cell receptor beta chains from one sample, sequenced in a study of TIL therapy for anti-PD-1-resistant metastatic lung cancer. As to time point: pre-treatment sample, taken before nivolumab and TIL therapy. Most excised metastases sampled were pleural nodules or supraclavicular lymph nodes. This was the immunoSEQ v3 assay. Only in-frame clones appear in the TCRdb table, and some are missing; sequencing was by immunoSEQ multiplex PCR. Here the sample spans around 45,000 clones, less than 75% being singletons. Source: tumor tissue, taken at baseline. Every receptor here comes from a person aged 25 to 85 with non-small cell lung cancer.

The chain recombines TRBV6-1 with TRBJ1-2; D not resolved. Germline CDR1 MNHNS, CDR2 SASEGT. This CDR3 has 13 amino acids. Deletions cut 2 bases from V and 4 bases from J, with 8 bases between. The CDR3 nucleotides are TGTGCCAGCAGTGAACCGGGTGGCTATGGCTACACCTTC. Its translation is CASSEPGGYGYTF.

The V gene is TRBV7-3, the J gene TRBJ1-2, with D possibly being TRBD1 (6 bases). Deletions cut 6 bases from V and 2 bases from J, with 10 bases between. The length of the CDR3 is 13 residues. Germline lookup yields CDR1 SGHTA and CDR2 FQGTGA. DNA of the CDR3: TGTGCCAGCAGTCCTGGACAGAACTATGGCTACACCTTC. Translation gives CASSPGQNYGYTF.

CDR3 DNA: TGTGCCAGAAGCTTGGGGACTAGCGGGTCCACCTACGAGCAGTACTTC. Its protein is CARSLGTSGSTYEQYF. This chain links TRBV5-3 with TRBJ2-7; 11 bases match TRBD2. TRBV5-3 is classed as an ORF, of uncertain function. V gave up 0 bases and J gave up 2 bases; unmatched junction bases: 4. The CDR3 extends over 16 amino acids.

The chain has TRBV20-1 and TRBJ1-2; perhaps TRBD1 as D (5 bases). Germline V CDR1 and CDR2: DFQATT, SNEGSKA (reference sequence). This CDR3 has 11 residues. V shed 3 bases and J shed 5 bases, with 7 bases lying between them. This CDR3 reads CSASGGYGYTF. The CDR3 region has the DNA TGCAGTGCTAGCGGGGGGTATGGCTACACCTTC.

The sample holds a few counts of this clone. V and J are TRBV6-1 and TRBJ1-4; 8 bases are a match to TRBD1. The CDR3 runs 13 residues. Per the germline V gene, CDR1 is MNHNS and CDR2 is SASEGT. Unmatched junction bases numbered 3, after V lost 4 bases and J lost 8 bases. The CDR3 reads CASSGQGWEKLFF. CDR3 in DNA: TGTGCCAGCAGTGGACAGGGGTGGGAAAAACTGTTTTTT.

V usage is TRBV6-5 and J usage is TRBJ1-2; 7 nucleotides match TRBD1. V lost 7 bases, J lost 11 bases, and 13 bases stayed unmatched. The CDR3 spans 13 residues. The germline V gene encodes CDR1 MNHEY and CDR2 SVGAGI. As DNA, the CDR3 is TGTGCCAGCAAGGGGGCCACTCGGGACGGTTACACCTTC. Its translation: CASKGATRDGYTF.

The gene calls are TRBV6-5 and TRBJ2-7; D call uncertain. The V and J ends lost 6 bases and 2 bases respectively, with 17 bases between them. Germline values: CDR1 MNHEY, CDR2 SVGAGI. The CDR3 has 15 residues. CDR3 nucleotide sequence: TGTGCCAGCAGACGGCCCCGAGCTCCACCCTACGAGCAGTACTTC. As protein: CASRRPRAPPYEQYF.

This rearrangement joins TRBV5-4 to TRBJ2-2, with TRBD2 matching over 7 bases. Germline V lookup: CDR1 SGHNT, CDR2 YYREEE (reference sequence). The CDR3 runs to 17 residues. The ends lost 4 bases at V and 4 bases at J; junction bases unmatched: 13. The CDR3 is CASSGRDTASGTGELFF. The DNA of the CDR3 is TGTGCCAGCAGCGGGAGGGATACAGCGTCGGGCACCGGGGAGCTGTTTTTT.

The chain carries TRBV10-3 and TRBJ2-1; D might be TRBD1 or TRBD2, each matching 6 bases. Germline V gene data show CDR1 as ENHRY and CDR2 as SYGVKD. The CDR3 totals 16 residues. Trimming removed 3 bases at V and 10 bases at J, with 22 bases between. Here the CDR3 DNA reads TGTGCCATCAGTGATCCGGGACTTGCCGCAGGGGAGGAGCAGTTCTTC. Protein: CAISDPGLAAGEEQFF.

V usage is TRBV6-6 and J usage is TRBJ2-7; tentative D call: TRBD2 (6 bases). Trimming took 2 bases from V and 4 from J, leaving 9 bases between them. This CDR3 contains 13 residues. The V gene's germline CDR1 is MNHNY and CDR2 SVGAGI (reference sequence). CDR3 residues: CASSYTREYEQYF. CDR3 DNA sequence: TGTGCCAGCAGTTACACCCGGGAGTACGAGCAGTACTTC.

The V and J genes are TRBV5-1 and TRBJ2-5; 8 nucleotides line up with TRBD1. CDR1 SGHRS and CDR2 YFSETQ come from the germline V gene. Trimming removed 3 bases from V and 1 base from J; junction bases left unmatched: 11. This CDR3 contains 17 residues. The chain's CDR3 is CASSSGPQGGLQETQYF. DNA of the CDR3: TGCGCCAGCAGCTCGGGGCCACAGGGGGGACTCCAAGAGACCCAGTACTTC.

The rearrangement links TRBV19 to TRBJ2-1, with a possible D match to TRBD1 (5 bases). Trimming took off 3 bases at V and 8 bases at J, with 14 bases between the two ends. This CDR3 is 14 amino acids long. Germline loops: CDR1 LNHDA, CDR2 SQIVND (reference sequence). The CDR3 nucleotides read TGTGCCAGTAGTATCCAAAGCAGGGTCGATGAGCAGTTCTTC. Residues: CASSIQSRVDEQFF.

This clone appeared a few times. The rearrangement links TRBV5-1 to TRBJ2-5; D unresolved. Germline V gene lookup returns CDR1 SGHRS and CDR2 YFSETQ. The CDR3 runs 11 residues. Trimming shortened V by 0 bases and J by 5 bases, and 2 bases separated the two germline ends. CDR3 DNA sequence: TGCGCCAGCAGCTTGGCCGAGACCCAGTACTTC. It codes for CASSLAETQYF.

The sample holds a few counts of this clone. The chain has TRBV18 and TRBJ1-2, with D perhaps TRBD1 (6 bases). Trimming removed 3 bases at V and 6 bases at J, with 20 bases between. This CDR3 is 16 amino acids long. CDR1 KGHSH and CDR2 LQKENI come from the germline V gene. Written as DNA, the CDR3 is TGTGCCAGCTCACCCAAGGGGCCATCAGGGGAGAATGGCTACACCTTC. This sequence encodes CASSPKGPSGENGYTF.

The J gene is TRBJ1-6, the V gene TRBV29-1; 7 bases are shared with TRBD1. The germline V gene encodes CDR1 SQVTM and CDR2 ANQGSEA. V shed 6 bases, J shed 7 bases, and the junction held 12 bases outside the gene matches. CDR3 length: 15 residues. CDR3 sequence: CSVSAGQGVNSPLHF. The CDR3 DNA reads TGCAGCGTGAGCGCCGGGCAGGGGGTAAATTCACCCCTCCACTTT.